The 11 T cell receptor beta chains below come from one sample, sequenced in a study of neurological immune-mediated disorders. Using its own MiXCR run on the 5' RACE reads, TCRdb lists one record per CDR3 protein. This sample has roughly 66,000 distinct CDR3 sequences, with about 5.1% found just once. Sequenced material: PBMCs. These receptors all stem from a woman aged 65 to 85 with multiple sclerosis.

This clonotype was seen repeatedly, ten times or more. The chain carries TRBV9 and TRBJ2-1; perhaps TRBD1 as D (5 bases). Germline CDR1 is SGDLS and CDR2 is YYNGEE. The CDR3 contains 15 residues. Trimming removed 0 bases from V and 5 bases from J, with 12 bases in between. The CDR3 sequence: CASSVAPDTNNEQFF. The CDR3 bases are TGTGCCAGCAGCGTAGCTCCGGACACTAACAATGAGCAGTTCTTC.

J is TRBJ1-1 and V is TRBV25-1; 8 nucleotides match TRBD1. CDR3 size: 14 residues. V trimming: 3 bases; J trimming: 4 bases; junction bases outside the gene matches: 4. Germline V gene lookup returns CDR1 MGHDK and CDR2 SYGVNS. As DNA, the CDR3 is TGTGCCAGCAGTGACTACACAGGGGGCACTGAAGCTTTCTTT. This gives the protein CASSDYTGGTEAFF.

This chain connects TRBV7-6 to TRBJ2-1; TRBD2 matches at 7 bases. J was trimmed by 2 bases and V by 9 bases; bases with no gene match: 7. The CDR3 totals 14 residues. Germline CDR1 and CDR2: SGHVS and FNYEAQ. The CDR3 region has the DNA TGTGCCAGTAAGCGGGACTCGACCTACAATGAGCAGTTCTTC. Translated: CASKRDSTYNEQFF.

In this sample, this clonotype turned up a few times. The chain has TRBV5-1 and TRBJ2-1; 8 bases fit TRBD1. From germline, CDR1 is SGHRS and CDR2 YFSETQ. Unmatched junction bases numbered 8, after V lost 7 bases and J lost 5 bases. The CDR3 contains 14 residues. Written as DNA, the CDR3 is TGCGCCAGCGGTACAGGGGGTACAAACAATGAGCAGTTCTTC. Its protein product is CASGTGGTNNEQFF.

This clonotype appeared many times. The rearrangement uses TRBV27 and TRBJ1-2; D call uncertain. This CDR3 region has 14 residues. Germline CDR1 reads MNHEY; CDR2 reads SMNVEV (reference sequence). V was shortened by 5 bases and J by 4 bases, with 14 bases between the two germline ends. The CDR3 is CASSPTLAFYGYTF. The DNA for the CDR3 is TGTGCCAGCAGTCCCACTCTGGCCTTCTATGGCTACACCTTC.

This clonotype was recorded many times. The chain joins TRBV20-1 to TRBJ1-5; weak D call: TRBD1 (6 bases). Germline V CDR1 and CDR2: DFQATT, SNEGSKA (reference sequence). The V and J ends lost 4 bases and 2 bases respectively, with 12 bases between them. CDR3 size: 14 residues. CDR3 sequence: CSAKGGTGNQPQHF. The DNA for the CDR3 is TGCAGTGCTAAGGGGGGGACGGGCAATCAGCCCCAGCATTTT.

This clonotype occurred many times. The CDR3 here is CANQDSRDGGGYEQYF. The CDR3 nucleotides are TGTGCCAACCAAGACTCCCGGGACGGAGGAGGCTACGAGCAGTACTTC. V gene TRBV6-1 combines with J gene TRBJ2-7; either TRBD1 or TRBD2 may fit D (5 bases each). Per the germline V gene, CDR1 is MNHNS and CDR2 is SASEGT. Deletions cut 10 bases from V and 3 bases from J, with 25 bases between. The CDR3 totals 16 residues.

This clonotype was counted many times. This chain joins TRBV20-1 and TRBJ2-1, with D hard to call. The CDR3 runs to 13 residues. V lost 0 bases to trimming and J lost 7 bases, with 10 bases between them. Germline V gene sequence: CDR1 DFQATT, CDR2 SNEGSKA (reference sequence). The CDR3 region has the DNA TGCAGTGCTAGAGACTACCCCGAGAATGAGCAGTTCTTC. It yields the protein CSARDYPENEQFF.

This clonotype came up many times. Written as DNA, the CDR3 is TGTGCCAGCAGCATACAGCGGGAGAAGAATGAGCAGTTCTTC. The encoded protein is CASSIQREKNEQFF. The chain is built from TRBV6-5 and TRBJ2-1, with TRBD2 identical over 8 bases. The CDR3 contains 14 residues. Per germline, CDR1 MNHEY and CDR2 SVGAGI. Unmatched junction bases numbered 8, after V lost 6 bases and J lost 7 bases.

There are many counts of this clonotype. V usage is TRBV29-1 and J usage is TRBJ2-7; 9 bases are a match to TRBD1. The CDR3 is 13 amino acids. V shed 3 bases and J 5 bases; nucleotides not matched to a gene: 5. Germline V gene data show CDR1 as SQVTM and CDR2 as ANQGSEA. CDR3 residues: CSVDGTGTNEQYF. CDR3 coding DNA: TGCAGCGTTGATGGGACAGGGACCAACGAGCAGTACTTC.

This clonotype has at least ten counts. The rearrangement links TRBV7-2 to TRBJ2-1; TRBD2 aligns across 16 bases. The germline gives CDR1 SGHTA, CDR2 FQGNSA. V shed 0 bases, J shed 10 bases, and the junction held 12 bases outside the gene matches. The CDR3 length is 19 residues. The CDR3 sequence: CASSLAVAGTSGRAWEQFF. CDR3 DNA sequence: TGTGCCAGCAGCTTAGCAGTTGCCGGGACTAGCGGGAGGGCCTGGGAGCAGTTCTTC.